Listed here are 27 T cell receptor beta chains from one sample, sequenced in a study of blood T cell repertoires in COVID-19. Data came from immunoSEQ multiplex PCR; TCRdb stores just in-frame clones and leaves some out. The data contain tens of thousands of clones, around 87% of them seen just once; the ten biggest clones take up 7% to 9%. The sample consisted of peripheral blood. Source of these receptors: a human donor with acute or convalescent COVID-19. The donor label of this sample is uncertain.

This chain links TRBV5-6 with TRBJ2-3, with a possible D match to TRBD1 (5 bases). From germline, CDR1 is SGHDT and CDR2 YYEEEE. Trimming shortened V by 0 bases and J by 3 bases, and 11 bases separated the two germline ends. CDR3 length: 15 residues. CDR3 coding DNA: TGTGCCAGCAGCTTGGGTCAGGGTATAACAGATACGCAGTATTTT. It translates to CASSLGQGITDTQYF.

The chain uses TRBV6-4 and TRBJ2-5; 11 nucleotides match TRBD2. The CDR3 has 15 amino acids. Germline V CDR1 and CDR2: MRHNA, SNTAGT. V shed 3 bases, J shed 4 bases, and the junction held 4 bases outside the gene matches. DNA for the CDR3: TGTGCCAGCAGTGAGACTAGCGGGGCGGTAGAGACCCAGTACTTC. The encoded protein is CASSETSGAVETQYF.

The rearrangement joins TRBV28 to TRBJ2-3; 7 bases line up with TRBD1. The CDR3 runs to 13 residues. V lost 5 bases, J lost 4 bases, and 3 bases stayed unmatched. CDR1 and CDR2 from the germline V gene are MDHEN and SYDVKM. In DNA, the CDR3 is TGTGCCAGCAGTCGGCAGGGGGCAGATACGCAGTATTTT. It is translated as CASSRQGADTQYF.

This clone was seen just once. Here the CDR3 reads CASRDPGTGGSGANVLTF. The CDR3, as DNA: TGTGCCAGCAGAGATCCCGGGACAGGGGGCTCTGGGGCCAACGTCCTGACTTTC. The V and J genes are TRBV21-1 and TRBJ2-6; the table's D call TRBD1 went unverified against the DNA. TRBV21-1 is labeled a pseudogene. The CDR3 runs to 18 residues.

The J gene is TRBJ1-1, the V gene TRBV9; TRBD1 might be the D (5 bases). V was cut by 0 bases and J by 2 bases, with 11 bases left in between. Germline CDR1 is SGDLS and CDR2 is YYNGEE. CDR3 length equals 15 residues. Here the CDR3 reads CASSVAGQGNTEAFF. CDR3 nucleotide sequence: TGTGCCAGCAGCGTAGCCGGCCAGGGTAACACTGAAGCTTTCTTT.

This clone has a single count. The V and J genes are TRBV18 and TRBJ1-2; D gene uncertain. Between the trimmed V and J ends, which lost 2 bases and 0 bases, there was a span of 10 bases. This CDR3 region has 15 residues. Per germline, CDR1 KGHSH and CDR2 LQKENI. The CDR3 DNA is TGTGCCAGCTCACCAGTTGCGGAATCTAACTATGGCTACACCTTC. Translated, it gives CASSPVAESNYGYTF.

The chain is built from TRBV6-1 and TRBJ1-1, with a possible D match to TRBD1 (6 bases). V lost 2 bases and J 0 bases, leaving 16 bases between the germline ends. Germline values: CDR1 MNHNS, CDR2 SASEGT. The CDR3 length is 17 residues. The CDR3 loop is CASSEQGNKLMNTEAFF. CDR3 bases: TGTGCCAGCAGTGAACAGGGGAATAAGCTCATGAACACTGAAGCTTTCTTT.

The chain has TRBV5-1 and TRBJ2-1, with D uncertain. Germline CDR1 reads SGHRS; CDR2 reads YFSETQ. The CDR3 has 11 residues. V gave up 0 bases and J gave up 9 bases, with 4 bases separating them. The CDR3 nucleotides are TGCGCCAGCAGCTTGGCGGGTGAGCAGTTCTTC. It codes for CASSLAGEQFF.

The chain recombines TRBV7-2 with TRBJ2-6; D is unresolved. The CDR3 is made up of 16 amino acids. V lost 3 bases to trimming and J lost 0 bases, with 9 bases between them. Germline V gives CDR1 SGHTA, CDR2 FQGNSA. CDR3 sequence (DNA): TGTGCCAGCAGCTTCACTAAAGCCTCTGGGGCCAACGTCCTGACTTTC. It codes for CASSFTKASGANVLTF. The whole variable domain, remainder taken from reference TRBV7-2 and TRBJ2-6, is GAGVSQSPSNKVTEKGKDVELRCDPISGHTALYWYRQSLGQGLEFLIYFQGNSAPDKSGLPSDRFSAERTGGSVSTLTIQRTQQEDSAVYLCASSFTKASGANVLTFGAGSRLTVL.

The chain combines TRBV6-5 with TRBJ1-4; the D gene is possibly TRBD1 (5 bases). Germline lookup yields CDR1 MNHEY and CDR2 SVGAGI. V dropped 10 bases and J dropped 0 bases, with 12 bases sitting between them. The CDR3 runs 14 residues. The CDR3 sequence is CATMGGATNEKLFF. The CDR3 DNA is TGTGCCACCATGGGGGGTGCAACTAATGAAAAACTGTTTTTT.

The count of this clone is one. The genes are TRBV19 and TRBJ2-3; tentatively, D is TRBD1 (6 bases). Trimming stripped 2 bases from V and 1 base from J, with 13 bases between. Germline-derived CDR1 and CDR2 are LNHDA and SQIVND (reference sequence). This CDR3 contains 16 residues. Written as DNA, the CDR3 is TGTGCCAGTAGTATACCGGGACAAGGGGGCACAGATACGCAGTATTTT. It codes for CASSIPGQGGTDTQYF.

Of note for this clone: Because the CDR3's place on the DNA is in doubt, the DNA is left out and the CDR3 is given as listed by TCRdb. The J gene is TRBJ2-5, the V gene TRBV28; TRBD2, as called in the table, went unchecked against the DNA. Germline CDR1 is MDHEN and CDR2 is SYDVKM. A total of 17 residues make up the CDR3, ends included. The CDR3 is CASSSSGLPGGVETQYF.

V usage is TRBV6-1 and J usage is TRBJ1-1, with D perhaps matching TRBD1 (5 bases). Trimming took 0 bases from V and 1 from J, leaving 6 bases between them. CDR1 and CDR2 from the germline V gene are MNHNS and SASEGT. This CDR3 region has 14 residues. CDR3 amino acids: CASSEAGGNTEAFF. The CDR3 DNA follows: TGTGCCAGCAGTGAAGCGGGGGGGAACACTGAAGCTTTCTTT.

The chain has TRBV29-1 and TRBJ2-3; 11 bases agree with TRBD2. The V segment lost 4 bases and the J segment 5 bases; nucleotides outside the gene matches: 8. Germline V gene sequence: CDR1 SQVTM, CDR2 ANQGSEA. This CDR3 comprises 15 residues. The CDR3 DNA is TGCAGCGTTGGCCCCGGGACTAGCGGATTAGATACGCAGTATTTT. It translates to CSVGPGTSGLDTQYF.

V gene TRBV18 combines with J gene TRBJ2-7, with 10 bases that match TRBD1. Unmatched junction bases numbered 3, after V lost 4 bases and J lost 0 bases. Germline V gene sequence: CDR1 KGHSH, CDR2 LQKENI. CDR3 length: 15 residues. The CDR3 region is CASSHGQGVSYEQYF. Here the CDR3 DNA reads TGTGCCAGCTCACACGGACAGGGGGTCTCCTACGAGCAGTACTTC. Combining the CDR3 with reference TRBV18 and TRBJ2-7 gives the whole variable domain NAGVMQNPRHLVRRRGQEARLRCSPMKGHSHVYWYRQLPEEGLKFMVYLQKENIIDESGMPKERFSAEFPKEGPSILRIQQVVRGDSAAYFCASSHGQGVSYEQYFGPGTRLTVT.

The chain joins TRBV27 to TRBJ2-7, with 7 positions matching TRBD2. The CDR3 runs to 17 residues. Trimming took 2 bases from V and 6 from J; bases not matched to a gene: 16. Looked up from germline, CDR1 is MNHEY and CDR2 is SMNVEV (reference sequence). The CDR3 nucleotides read TGTGCCAGCAGTTTAGGCCGGGTGAGCGGGGTCTCAGGCGAGCAGTACTTC. Amino acids: CASSLGRVSGVSGEQYF.

The rearrangement joins TRBV28 to TRBJ2-5, with D possibly TRBD1 on 6 matching bases. V was cut by 5 bases and J by 2 bases, with 12 bases left in between. Germline V gene lookup returns CDR1 MDHEN and CDR2 SYDVKM. This CDR3 is built from 14 residues. CDR3 protein: CASSPQGRQETQYF. CDR3 nucleotide sequence: TGTGCCAGCAGTCCACAGGGTAGACAAGAGACCCAGTACTTC.

The genes are TRBV14 and TRBJ1-2; D not resolved. From germline, CDR1 is SGHDN and CDR2 FVKESK. Trimming removed 1 base at V and 4 bases at J, with 7 bases between. This CDR3 has 13 amino acids. CDR3 in DNA: TGTGCCAGCAGCCAAGGTCGGTCCTATGGCTACACCTTC. It is translated as CASSQGRSYGYTF.

This chain connects TRBV13 to TRBJ1-1; 11 bases line up with TRBD1. The CDR3 has 13 residues. Germline CDR1 PRHDT, CDR2 FYEKMQ (reference sequence). With V trimmed by 5 bases and J by 10 bases, 6 bases remained unmatched. CDR3 loop: CASSPGQGAGAFF. The DNA for the CDR3 is TGTGCCAGCAGCCCCGGACAGGGGGCTGGAGCTTTCTTT.

The chain employs TRBV18 and TRBJ1-1; a weak D match, TRBD1 (5 bases). The germline V and J ends were trimmed by 10 bases and 4 bases, with 13 bases remaining between them. CDR1 KGHSH and CDR2 LQKENI come from the germline V gene. This CDR3 is built from 12 residues. The DNA of the CDR3 is TGTGCCACCCGACCGGGGGGCACTGAAGCTTTCTTT. It is translated as CATRPGGTEAFF.

V gene TRBV30 combines with J gene TRBJ2-4; maybe TRBD2 (6 bases). V was trimmed by 3 bases and J by 0 bases, leaving 15 bases between them. The CDR3 has 16 amino acids. Germline CDR1 is GTSNPN and CDR2 is SVGIG (reference sequence). Here the CDR3 reads CAWSPRIAVAKNIQYF. The CDR3 DNA reads TGTGCCTGGAGCCCGCGGATAGCGGTAGCCAAAAACATTCAGTACTTC.

The chain recombines TRBV7-2 with TRBJ1-5; 8 bases are shared with TRBD1. Germline V CDR1 and CDR2: SGHTA, FQGNSA. The V and J ends lost 3 bases and 2 bases, in that order; junction bases with no gene match: 6. CDR3 size: 16 residues. The CDR3 spells CASSLADRGRNQPQHF. The CDR3 coding sequence is TGTGCCAGCAGCTTGGCTGACAGGGGCCGCAATCAGCCCCAGCATTTT.

The V and J genes are TRBV3-1 (or the pseudogene TRBV3-2) and TRBJ2-2, with 9 bases lining up with TRBD2. The CDR3 runs to 15 residues. CDR1 is LGHDT, CDR2 YNNKEL, per germline (reference sequence). The J segment lost 0 bases and the V segment lost 8 bases, leaving 4 bases of the junction unmatched. The CDR3 DNA reads as TGTGCCAGCGGGTTAGCGGGGGCGAACACCGGGGAGCTGTTTTTT. This gives the protein CASGLAGANTGELFF.

J is TRBJ2-2 and V is TRBV5-1, with a weak D call TRBD1 (6 bases). V was trimmed by 0 bases and J by 4 bases, leaving 16 bases between them. Per germline, CDR1 SGHRS and CDR2 YFSETQ. CDR3 length: 17 residues. The CDR3 bases are TGCGCCAGCAGCTTGGTTGCTGGGCAGGGGACCACCGGGGAGCTGTTTTTT. As protein: CASSLVAGQGTTGELFF.

The chain uses TRBV28 and TRBJ1-4; TRBD1 agrees at 9 bases. The CDR3 sequence is 14 residues long. Germline-derived CDR1 and CDR2 are MDHEN and SYDVKM. The trim removed 4 bases at V and 8 bases at J, leaving 5 bases unmatched. CDR3 sequence reads: CASSSNRGREKLFF. The CDR3 nucleotides read TGTGCCAGCAGTTCGAACAGGGGGCGAGAAAAACTGTTTTTT.

V usage is TRBV7-9 and J usage is TRBJ1-4; a possible D gene is TRBD1 (6 bases). Per germline, CDR1 SEHNR and CDR2 FQNEAQ (reference sequence). The CDR3 length is 15 residues. Trimming pared 5 bases from V and 8 bases from J, leaving 18 bases between. In DNA form, the CDR3 reads TGTGCCAGCAGCCGAGCAGGGGAGTCGAGAGAAAAACTGTTTTTT. As protein: CASSRAGESREKLFF.

In its sample, this clone was seen once. V and J are TRBV2 and TRBJ1-6; 8 bases fit TRBD1. The CDR3 is 15 residues long. Trimming cost V 7 bases and J 5 bases; bases outside gene matches: 7. The V gene's germline CDR1 is SNHLY and CDR2 FYNNEI. The CDR3 spells CASKRDRRDNSPLHF. The CDR3 DNA reads TGTGCCAGCAAGCGGGACAGGAGAGATAATTCACCCCTCCACTTT.